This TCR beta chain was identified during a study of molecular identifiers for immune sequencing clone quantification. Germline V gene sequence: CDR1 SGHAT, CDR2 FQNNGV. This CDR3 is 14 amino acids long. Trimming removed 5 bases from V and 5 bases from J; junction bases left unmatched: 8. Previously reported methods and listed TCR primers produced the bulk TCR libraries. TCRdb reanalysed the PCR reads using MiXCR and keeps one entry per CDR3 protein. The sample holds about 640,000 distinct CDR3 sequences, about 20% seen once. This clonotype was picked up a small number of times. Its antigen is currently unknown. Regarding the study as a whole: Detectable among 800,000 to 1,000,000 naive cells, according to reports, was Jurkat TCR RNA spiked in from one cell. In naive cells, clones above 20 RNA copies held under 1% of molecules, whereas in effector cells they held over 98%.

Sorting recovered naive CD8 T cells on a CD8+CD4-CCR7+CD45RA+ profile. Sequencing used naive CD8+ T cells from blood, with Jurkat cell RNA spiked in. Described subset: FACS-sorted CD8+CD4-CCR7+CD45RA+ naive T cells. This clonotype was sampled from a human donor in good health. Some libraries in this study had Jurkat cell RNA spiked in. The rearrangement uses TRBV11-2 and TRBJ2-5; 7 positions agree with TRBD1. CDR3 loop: CASSRGTERETQYF. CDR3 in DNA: TGTGCCAGCAGCCGAGGGACAGAGCGTGAGACCCAGTACTTC.